The rows below give T cell receptor beta chains drawn from one sample of a study of T cell repertoires in cytomegalovirus infection. Via MiXCR, TCRdb re-called the reads, giving one row per CDR3 protein. This table has roughly 920,000 distinct CDR3 sequences, approximately 30% appearing once. Their cognate antigens are unknown. Here the sequenced sample was cultured CD8+ T cells from PBMCs, taken from culture after CMV antigen stimulation. The receptors stem from a human donor in good health (CMV status not recorded). Some clones in this sample may be carry-over from other donors' samples. The CDR3 runs from the conserved cysteine through the conserved F or W. The D gene is left open where the match is weak. Size is omitted from some rows. Given values are once, few, many or a class for expanded clones.

d_call	clone_size	v_call	j_call	cdr3_aa	cdr3_nt
TRBD1	few	TRBV5-6	TRBJ1-2	CASSFWLSRTGGDYGYTF	TGTGCCAGCAGCTTTTGGCTAAGTCGGACAGGGGGCGACTATGGCTACACCTTC
NA	once	TRBV12-3/TRBV12-4	TRBJ1-1	CASSVTDSPAGEAFF	TGTGCCAGCAGTGTAACAGACAGCCCCGCAGGTGAAGCTTTCTTT
NA	many	TRBV7-6	TRBJ2-5	CASSPDPVSETQYF	TGTGCCAGCAGCCCGGATCCGGTGAGCGAGACCCAGTACTTC
TRBD1	NA	TRBV4-1	TRBJ1-6	CASSRTGPSPLHF	TGCGCCAGCAGCCGGACAGGGCCTTCACCCCTCCACTTT
NA	NA	TRBV7-9	TRBJ2-3	CASSMSTDTQYF	TGTGCCAGCAGCATGAGTACAGATACGCAGTATTTT
NA	NA	TRBV5-6	TRBJ1-6	CASSLWNANSPLHF	TGTGCCAGCAGCTTGTGGAACGCTAACTCACCCCTCCACTTT
TRBD1	NA	TRBV6-5	TRBJ1-2	CASSYAGGGGYTF	TGTGCCAGCAGTTACGCAGGGGGTGGGGGCTACACCTTC
TRBD2	NA	TRBV4-1	TRBJ2-1	CASSQASGGFYSYNEQFF	TGCGCCAGCAGCCAAGCTAGCGGGGGTTTTTACTCCTACAATGAGCAGTTCTTC
NA	few	TRBV6-5	TRBJ2-3	CASSYRGATDTQYF	TGTGCCAGCAGTTACAGAGGGGCCACAGATACGCAGTATTTT
TRBD2	NA	TRBV4-1	TRBJ2-2	CASSHRLAGERGELFF	TGCGCCAGCAGCCACAGACTAGCGGGGGAACGTGGGGAGCTGTTTTTT
NA	few	TRBV6-6	TRBJ2-2	CASSYSELYAGFGELFF	TGTGCCAGCAGTTACTCCGAGTTGTATGCGGGTTTCGGGGAGCTGTTTTTT
NA	NA	TRBV4-2	TRBJ2-4	CASSLRGGRTIQYF	TGTGCCAGCAGCCTTCGAGGAGGGAGGACCATTCAGTACTTC
TRBD1	NA	TRBV7-6	TRBJ1-5	CASSLLEGAQGQPQHF	TGTGCCAGCAGCTTATTGGAGGGGGCACAGGGTCAGCCCCAGCATTTT
NA	few	TRBV4-3	TRBJ2-1	CASSQDLTGDTSIRILYNEQFF	TGCGCCAGCAGCCAAGATCTTACGGGGGACACATCCATCAGGATCCTTTACAATGAGCAGTTCTTC
NA	NA	TRBV10-3	TRBJ1-1	CAISERSDTEAFF	TGTGCCATCAGTGAAAGGTCGGACACTGAAGCTTTCTTT
NA	NA	TRBV27	TRBJ2-2	CASSLSAPNTGELFF	TGTGCCAGCAGTTTATCGGCTCCAAACACCGGGGAGCTGTTTTTT
NA	NA	TRBV27	TRBJ1-5	CASSLEPNSNQPQHF	TGTGCCAGCAGTTTAGAACCAAATAGCAATCAGCCCCAGCATTTT
TRBD1	NA	TRBV6-1	TRBJ1-2	CASSELTGGSGYTF	TGTGCCAGCAGTGAACTTACAGGGGGCTCTGGCTACACCTTC
NA	few	TRBV29-1	TRBJ2-7	CSVEIWGSYEQYF	TGCAGCGTAGAAATTTGGGGCTCCTACGAGCAGTACTTC
NA	NA	TRBV27	TRBJ1-1	CASSSFGAEAFF	TGTGCCAGCAGTTCTTTTGGCGCTGAAGCTTTCTTT
NA	few	TRBV13	TRBJ2-6	CASSSGRRSGANVLTF	TGTGCCAGCAGCTCCGGAAGAAGATCTGGGGCCAACGTCCTGACTTTC
TRBD1	NA	TRBV2	TRBJ2-3	CASPGQGASDTQYF	TGTGCCAGCCCGGGACAGGGGGCATCAGATACGCAGTATTTT
NA	few	TRBV19	TRBJ2-6	CASIDPRGVLTF	TGTGCGTCAATCGACCCCAGAGGGGTCCTGACTTTC
TRBD2	NA	TRBV5-1	TRBJ2-1	CASSSKLAGGIYNEQFF	TGCGCCAGCAGCTCTAAATTAGCGGGGGGCATCTACAATGAGCAGTTCTTC
NA	few	TRBV9	TRBJ2-2	CASSVAGYTGELFF	TGTGCCAGCAGCGTGGCCGGCTACACCGGGGAGCTGTTTTTT
NA	many	TRBV7-6	TRBJ1-1	CASSLNTNTEAFF	TGTGCCAGCAGCTTGAACACTAACACTGAAGCTTTCTTT
NA	many	TRBV7-2	TRBJ1-6	CASSLADSNSPLHF	TGTGCCAGCAGCTTAGCCGACAGTAATTCACCCCTCCACTTT
NA	NA	TRBV19	TRBJ2-5	CASSLTETPQETQYF	TGTGCCAGTAGTCTGACAGAGACCCCACAAGAGACCCAGTACTTC
NA	NA	TRBV6-5	TRBJ1-5	CASGEGSNQPQHF	TGTGCCAGCGGCGAGGGAAGCAATCAGCCCCAGCATTTT
NA	NA	TRBV6-6	TRBJ2-1	CASSQYKEQFF	TGTGCCAGCAGTCAGTACAAAGAGCAGTTCTTC
NA	NA	TRBV6-2/TRBV6-3	TRBJ2-1	CASSRSLNEQFF	TGTGCCAGCAGCCGCAGTCTGAATGAGCAGTTCTTC
NA	NA	TRBV6-4	TRBJ2-5	CASSATGLLPQETQYF	TGTGCCAGCAGTGCCACCGGACTGCTACCTCAAGAGACCCAGTACTTC
NA	NA	TRBV20-1	TRBJ2-3	CSARLENQGNADTQYF	TGCAGTGCTAGACTGGAAAATCAGGGGAATGCAGATACGCAGTATTTT
TRBD1	NA	TRBV7-8	TRBJ1-2	CASSLIPGQGNYGYTF	TGTGCCAGCAGCTTAATCCCCGGACAGGGGAACTATGGCTACACCTTC
NA	few	TRBV20-1	TRBJ2-7	CSARDLGSEYEQYF	TGCAGTGCTAGAGATCTAGGATCGGAATACGAGCAGTACTTC
TRBD1	few	TRBV27	TRBJ1-1	CASRNRGRNTEAFF	TGTGCCAGCAGAAACAGGGGTAGGAACACTGAAGCTTTCTTT
NA	NA	TRBV13	TRBJ1-4	CASSFWETTNEKLFF	TGTGCCAGCAGCTTTTGGGAAACAACTAATGAAAAACTGTTTTTT
NA	NA	TRBV7-9	TRBJ2-3	CASSSRRMGGTDTQYF	TGTGCCAGCAGCTCCCGCCGGATGGGGGGCACAGATACGCAGTATTTT
NA	many	TRBV27	TRBJ2-1	CASSFPGNEQFF	TGTGCCAGCAGCTTCCCAGGTAATGAGCAGTTCTTC
NA	NA	TRBV29-1	TRBJ2-2	CSVVGLFSNTGELFF	TGCAGCGTCGTAGGACTGTTTTCGAACACCGGGGAGCTGTTTTTT
TRBD2	few	TRBV6-2/TRBV6-3	TRBJ2-2	CASSWGTSANTGELFF	TGTGCCAGCAGTTGGGGGACTAGCGCCAACACCGGGGAGCTGTTTTTT
NA	few	TRBV12-3/TRBV12-4	TRBJ2-1	CALGGPKVGEQFF	TGTGCCTTGGGGGGGCCCAAGGTGGGTGAGCAGTTCTTC
NA	NA	TRBV2	TRBJ2-6	CALLDRTSSGANVLTF	TGTGCCCTTCTCGACAGGACATCCTCTGGGGCCAACGTCCTGACTTTC
NA	NA	TRBV19	TRBJ2-5	CASSINKRETQYF	TGTGCCAGTAGTATAAACAAAAGAGAGACCCAGTACTTC
TRBD2	many	TRBV27	TRBJ2-5	CASSSGGLETQYF	TGTGCCAGCAGTTCCGGGGGGTTGGAGACCCAGTACTTC
NA	NA	TRBV7-9	TRBJ2-3	CASSSPSGQTDTQYF	TGTGCCAGCAGCTCCCCCAGCGGGCAAACAGATACGCAGTATTTT
NA	NA	TRBV27	TRBJ2-1	CASRGGGPIYNEQFF	TGTGCCAGCAGGGGGGGGGGGCCGATCTACAATGAGCAGTTCTTC
TRBD1	NA	TRBV6-5	TRBJ1-6	CASSYSMLLGTGNSPLHF	TGTGCCAGCAGTTACTCCATGTTACTCGGGACAGGAAATTCACCCCTCCACTTT
NA	once	TRBV5-1	TRBJ2-2	CASSLEGTTGELFF	TGCGCCAGCAGCTTGGAGGGCACTACCGGGGAGCTGTTTTTT
NA	NA	TRBV7-9	TRBJ2-7	CASSPTGRTYEQYF	TGTGCCAGCAGCCCTACAGGGCGAACCTACGAGCAGTACTTC
NA	NA	TRBV29-1	TRBJ2-1	CSVVARVEVEQFF	TGCAGCGTTGTCGCCAGGGTTGAGGTTGAGCAGTTCTTC
NA	NA	TRBV27	TRBJ1-5	CASSLSIGAFQPQHF	TGTGCCAGCAGTTTATCCATAGGGGCCTTTCAGCCCCAGCATTTT
NA	NA	TRBV7-8	TRBJ2-5	CASSWGLQETQYF	TGTGCCAGCAGCTGGGGACTGCAAGAGACCCAGTACTTC
NA	NA	TRBV27	TRBJ2-1	CASAARPNEQFF	TGTGCCAGCGCCGCGAGGCCCAATGAGCAGTTCTTC
TRBD2	NA	TRBV12-3/TRBV12-4	TRBJ2-1	CASRPKGLAGGNSYNEQFF	TGTGCCAGCAGACCAAAGGGACTAGCGGGGGGAAACTCCTACAATGAGCAGTTCTTC
NA	few	TRBV10-1	TRBJ2-3	CASSESILRETDTQYF	TGCGCCAGCAGTGAGTCGATATTGAGGGAGACAGATACGCAGTATTTT
TRBD1	NA	TRBV5-4	TRBJ2-7	CASSPSDREFEQYF	TGTGCCAGCAGCCCGTCCGACAGGGAATTCGAGCAGTACTTC
TRBD2	once	TRBV15	TRBJ2-1	CATSRELSIGGIHEQFF	TGTGCCACCAGCAGAGAACTCTCCATCGGGGGGATCCATGAGCAGTTCTTC